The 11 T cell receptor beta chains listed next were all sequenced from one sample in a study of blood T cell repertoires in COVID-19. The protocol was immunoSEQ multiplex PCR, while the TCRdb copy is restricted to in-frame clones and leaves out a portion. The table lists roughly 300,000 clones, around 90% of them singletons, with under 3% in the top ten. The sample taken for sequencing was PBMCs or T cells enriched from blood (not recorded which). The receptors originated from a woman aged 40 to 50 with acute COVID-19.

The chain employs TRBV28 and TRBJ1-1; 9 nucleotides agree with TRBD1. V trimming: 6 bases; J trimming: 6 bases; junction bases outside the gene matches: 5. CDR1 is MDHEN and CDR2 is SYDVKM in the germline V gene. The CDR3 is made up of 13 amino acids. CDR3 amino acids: CASRGQGRSEAFF. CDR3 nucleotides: TGTGCCAGCAGGGGACAGGGACGTTCTGAAGCTTTCTTT.

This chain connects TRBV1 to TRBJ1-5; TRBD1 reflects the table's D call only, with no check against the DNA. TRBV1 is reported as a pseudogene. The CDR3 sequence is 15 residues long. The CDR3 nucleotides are TGCACCAGCAGCCAAGAACAGGATGGCAATCAGCCCCAGCATTTT. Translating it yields CTSSQEQDGNQPQHF.

CDR3 bases: TGTGCCAGTAGTATTCGACAGGGGGGTAATTCACCCCTCCACTTT. It specifies CASSIRQGGNSPLHF. The V gene is TRBV19, the J gene TRBJ1-6; 9 bases are a match to TRBD1. Germline assignment: CDR1 LNHDA and CDR2 SQIVND (reference sequence). The CDR3 consists of 15 residues. V was pared by 3 bases and J by 6 bases, with 3 bases of the junction left unmatched.

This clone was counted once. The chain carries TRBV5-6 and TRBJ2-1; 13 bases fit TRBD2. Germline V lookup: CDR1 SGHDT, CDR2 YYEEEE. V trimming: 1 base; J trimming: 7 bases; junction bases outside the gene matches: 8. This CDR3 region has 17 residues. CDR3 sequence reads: CASSLRRGLAGENEQFF. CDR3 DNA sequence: TGTGCCAGCAGCTTGCGGCGAGGACTAGCGGGAGAGAATGAGCAGTTCTTC.

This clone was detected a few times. DNA of the CDR3: TGTGCCAGCAGCTATGGGACAGGGGGCTACACCTTC. It is translated as CASSYGTGGYTF. The chain uses TRBV5-4 and TRBJ1-2, with 9 nucleotides matching TRBD1. Unmatched junction bases numbered 2, after V lost 3 bases and J lost 8 bases. The CDR3 has 12 amino acids. Looked up from germline, CDR1 is SGHNT and CDR2 is YYREEE (reference sequence). Complete variable domain (other parts from reference TRBV5-4 and TRBJ1-2): ETGVTQSPTHLIKTRGQQVTLRCSSQSGHNTVSWYQQALGQGPQFIFQYYREEENGRGNFPPRFSGLQFPNYSSELNVNALELDDSALYLCASSYGTGGYTFGSGTRLTVV.

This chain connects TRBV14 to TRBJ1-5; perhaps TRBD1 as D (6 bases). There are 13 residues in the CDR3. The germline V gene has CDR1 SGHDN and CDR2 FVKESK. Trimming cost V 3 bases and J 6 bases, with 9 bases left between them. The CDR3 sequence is CASSHIQGQPQHF. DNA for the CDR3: TGTGCCAGCAGCCATATACAGGGTCAGCCCCAGCATTTT.

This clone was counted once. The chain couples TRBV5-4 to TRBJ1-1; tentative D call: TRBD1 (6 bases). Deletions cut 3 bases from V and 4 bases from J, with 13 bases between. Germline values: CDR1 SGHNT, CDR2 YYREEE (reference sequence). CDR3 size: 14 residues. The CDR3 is CASSSYRASTEAFF. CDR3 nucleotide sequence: TGTGCCAGCAGCTCGTACAGGGCGAGCACTGAAGCTTTCTTT.

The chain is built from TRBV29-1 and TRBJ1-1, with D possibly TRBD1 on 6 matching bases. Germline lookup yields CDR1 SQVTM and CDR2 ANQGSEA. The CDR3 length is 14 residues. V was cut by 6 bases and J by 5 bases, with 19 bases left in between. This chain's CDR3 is CSVRGGAGETEAFF. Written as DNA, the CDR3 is TGCAGCGTGAGGGGAGGGGCAGGGGAAACTGAAGCTTTCTTT.

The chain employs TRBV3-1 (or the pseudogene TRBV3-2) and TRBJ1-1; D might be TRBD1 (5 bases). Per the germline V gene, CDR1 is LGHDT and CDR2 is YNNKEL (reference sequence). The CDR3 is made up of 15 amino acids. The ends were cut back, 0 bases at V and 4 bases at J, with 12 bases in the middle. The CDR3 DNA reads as TGTGCCAGCAGCCAAGAATCGATCGGGGGCACTGAAGCTTTCTTT. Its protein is CASSQESIGGTEAFF.

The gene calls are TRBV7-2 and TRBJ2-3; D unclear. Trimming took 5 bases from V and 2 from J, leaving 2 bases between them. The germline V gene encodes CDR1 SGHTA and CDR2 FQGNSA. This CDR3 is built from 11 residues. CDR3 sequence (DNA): TGTGCCAGCAGCCACACAGATACGCAGTATTTT. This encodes CASSHTDTQYF.

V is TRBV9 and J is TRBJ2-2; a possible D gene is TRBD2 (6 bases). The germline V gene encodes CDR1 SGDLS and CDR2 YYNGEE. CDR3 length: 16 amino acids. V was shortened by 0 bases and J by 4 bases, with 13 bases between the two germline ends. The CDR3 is CASSVGSLEGTGELFF. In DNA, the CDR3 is TGTGCCAGCAGCGTAGGTTCGCTGGAGGGCACCGGGGAGCTGTTTTTT.